This TCR beta chain was observed in a study of identical twins. Broader study findings: Researchers reported excess low generation probability among twin-shared out-of-frame alpha sequences.

The CDR3 loop spans 14 amino acids. V was pared by 1 base and J by 5 bases, with 8 bases between. Germline-derived CDR1 and CDR2 are MNHEY and SVGAGI. Via MiXCR, TCRdb re-called the 5' RACE reads, giving one row per CDR3 protein. The sample shows roughly 570,000 distinct CDR3 sequences, approximately 10% of them seen only once. Concerning this clonotype: Its antigen is still unknown.

A further study also used this sample, focusing on yellow fever vaccine responses in identical twins.

Sequenced sample: PBMCs. This sequence joins TRBV6-5 and TRBJ2-2, with unresolved D. This clonotype was sampled from a young woman in good health. CDR3 nucleotides: TGTGCCAGCAGTTACTTAACTGGGACCGGGGAGCTGTTTTTT. It translates to CASSYLTGTGELFF.